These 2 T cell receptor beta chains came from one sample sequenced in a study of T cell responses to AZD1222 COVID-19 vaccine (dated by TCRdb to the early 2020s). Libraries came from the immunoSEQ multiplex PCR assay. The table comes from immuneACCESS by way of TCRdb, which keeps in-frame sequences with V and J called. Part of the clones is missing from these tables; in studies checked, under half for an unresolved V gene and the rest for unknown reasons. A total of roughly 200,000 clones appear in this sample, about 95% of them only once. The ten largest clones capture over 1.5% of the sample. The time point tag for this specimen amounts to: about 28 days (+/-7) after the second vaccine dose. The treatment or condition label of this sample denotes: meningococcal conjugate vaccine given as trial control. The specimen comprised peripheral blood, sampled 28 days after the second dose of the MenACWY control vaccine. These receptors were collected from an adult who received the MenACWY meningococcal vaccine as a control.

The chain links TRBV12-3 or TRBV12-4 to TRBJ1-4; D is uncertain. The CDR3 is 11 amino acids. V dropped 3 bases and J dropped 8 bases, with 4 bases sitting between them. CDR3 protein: CASSFGEKLFF. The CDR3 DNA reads TGTGCCAGCAGTTTTGGAGAAAAACTGTTTTTT.

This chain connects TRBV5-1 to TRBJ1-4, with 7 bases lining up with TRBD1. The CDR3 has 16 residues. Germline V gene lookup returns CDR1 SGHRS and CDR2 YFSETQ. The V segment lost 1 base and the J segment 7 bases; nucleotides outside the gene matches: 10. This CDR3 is CASSLNPQGRSEKLFF. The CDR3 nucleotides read TGCGCCAGCAGCTTGAACCCACAGGGGAGGAGTGAAAAACTGTTTTTT.